These T cell receptor beta chains were read from a single sample in a study of cytomegalovirus exposure and HLA in healthy donors. Libraries were prepared by immunoSEQ multiplex PCR; TCRdb keeps only in-frame clonotypes and omits some of them. The sample consists of 65,000 to 95,000 clones, approximately 95% of them appearing once. The material sequenced was PBMCs. All receptors come from a man younger than 30 in good health and CMV-seronegative. The CDR3 runs from the conserved cysteine through the conserved F or W. Each record gives: D gene, V gene, clone size, J gene, CDR3 DNA, CDR3 protein. The D gene is left open where the match is weak. Rows may omit the clone size; those that give it use once, few, many or a size class.

d_gene: .
v_gene: TRBV19
abundance: .
j_gene: TRBJ1-5
CDR3nt: TGTGCCAGTAGTGCCCTGGGGGCAGGGCAGCCCCAGCATTTT
CDR3aa: CASSALGAGQPQHF

d_gene: .
v_gene: TRBV28
abundance: once
j_gene: TRBJ2-7
CDR3nt: TGTGCCAGCAGTTTAGTAGGCGGCTTCTACGAGCAGTACTTC
CDR3aa: CASSLVGGFYEQYF

d_gene: .
v_gene: TRBV28
abundance: once
j_gene: TRBJ1-1
CDR3nt: TGTGCCAGTCTCAGATTGGCCACTGAAGCTTTCTTT
CDR3aa: CASLRLATEAFF

d_gene: TRBD1
v_gene: TRBV5-6
abundance: .
j_gene: TRBJ1-2
CDR3nt: TGTGCCAGCAGCTTAACAGGGGTCTATGGCTACACCTTC
CDR3aa: CASSLTGVYGYTF

d_gene: TRBD1
v_gene: TRBV9
abundance: .
j_gene: TRBJ2-1
CDR3nt: TGTGCCAGCAGCCCAAGGGGACAGGGAGTCGGTGAGCAGTTCTTC
CDR3aa: CASSPRGQGVGEQFF

d_gene: TRBD1
v_gene: TRBV10-3
abundance: .
j_gene: TRBJ1-3
CDR3nt: TGTGCCATCAGTCCCGGGACAGGGGCCTCTGGAAACACCATATATTTT
CDR3aa: CAISPGTGASGNTIYF

d_gene: .
v_gene: TRBV6-1
abundance: .
j_gene: TRBJ1-6
CDR3nt: TGTGCCAGCAATAGACTTGAGTTCGATTCACCCCTCCACTTT
CDR3aa: CASNRLEFDSPLHF

d_gene: TRBD2
v_gene: TRBV9
abundance: .
j_gene: TRBJ2-3
CDR3nt: TGTGCCAGCAGCGGTACTAGGACTAGCGGGGGCCCATACACAGATACGCAGTATTTT
CDR3aa: CASSGTRTSGGPYTDTQYF

d_gene: .
v_gene: TRBV19
abundance: .
j_gene: TRBJ1-6
CDR3nt: TGTGCCAGTAGTACCCCTTTGTGGAGGAATTCACCCCTCCACTTT
CDR3aa: CASSTPLWRNSPLHF

d_gene: .
v_gene: TRBV19
abundance: .
j_gene: TRBJ1-6
CDR3nt: TGTGCCAGTAGCCCACTAGACTCAAATTCACCCCTCCACTTT
CDR3aa: CASSPLDSNSPLHF

d_gene: .
v_gene: TRBV18
abundance: .
j_gene: TRBJ1-4
CDR3nt: TGTGCCAGCTCACCACCGCGGGGGCGGAACGAAAAACTGTTTTTT
CDR3aa: CASSPPRGRNEKLFF

d_gene: .
v_gene: TRBV11-2
abundance: .
j_gene: TRBJ2-1
CDR3nt: TGTGCCAGCAGCTTAGGGAGGGACCCTCGCTCCTACAATGAGCAGTTCTTC
CDR3aa: CASSLGRDPRSYNEQFF

d_gene: .
v_gene: TRBV30
abundance: .
j_gene: TRBJ2-5
CDR3nt: TGTGCCTGGAGTGGGGGGCCTGGGGAGACCCAGTACTTC
CDR3aa: CAWSGGPGETQYF

d_gene: .
v_gene: TRBV15
abundance: .
j_gene: TRBJ1-5
CDR3nt: TGTGCCACCAGCAGTGGGTGGAGCGATTCCTTTAGCAATCAGCCCCAGCATTTT
CDR3aa: CATSSGWSDSFSNQPQHF

d_gene: .
v_gene: TRBV7-2
abundance: .
j_gene: TRBJ2-7
CDR3nt: TGTGCCAGCAGCTTAGCGGGGGGAAGTGCCCCCTACGAGCAGTACTTC
CDR3aa: CASSLAGGSAPYEQYF

d_gene: .
v_gene: TRBV19
abundance: .
j_gene: TRBJ1-5
CDR3nt: TGTGCCAGTAGTGCTACAGATGGCAATCAGCCCCAGCATTTT
CDR3aa: CASSATDGNQPQHF

d_gene: .
v_gene: TRBV7-9
abundance: once
j_gene: TRBJ1-1
CDR3nt: TGTGCCAGCAGCCCCCCAACGGCAGCGCCGAACACTGAAGCTTTCTTT
CDR3aa: CASSPPTAAPNTEAFF

d_gene: TRBD1
v_gene: TRBV29-1
abundance: .
j_gene: TRBJ1-2
CDR3nt: TGCAGCGTAGGACAGGGGGCGATCCCTAGTGGCTACACCTTC
CDR3aa: CSVGQGAIPSGYTF

d_gene: .
v_gene: TRBV7-9
abundance: .
j_gene: TRBJ1-1
CDR3nt: TGTGCCAGCAGCTTAGCTGGGGCTCCGAACACTGAAGCTTTCTTT
CDR3aa: CASSLAGAPNTEAFF

d_gene: TRBD1
v_gene: TRBV7-7
abundance: .
j_gene: TRBJ1-1
CDR3nt: TGTGCCAGCAGCCCATCGGGACAGGGACCCACTGAAGCTTTCTTT
CDR3aa: CASSPSGQGPTEAFF

d_gene: .
v_gene: TRBV5-1
abundance: .
j_gene: TRBJ1-1
CDR3nt: TGCGCCAGCACCTCCCCTATAAACACTGAAGCTTTCTTT
CDR3aa: CASTSPINTEAFF

d_gene: .
v_gene: TRBV6-5
abundance: .
j_gene: TRBJ2-1
CDR3nt: TGTGCCAGCAGTTACAGTGGGCCCCAGGCATACAATGAGCAGTTCTTC
CDR3aa: CASSYSGPQAYNEQFF

d_gene: .
v_gene: TRBV27
abundance: .
j_gene: TRBJ1-1
CDR3nt: TGTGCCAGCAGTTTAAGGAGGGACACTGAAGCTTTCTTT
CDR3aa: CASSLRRDTEAFF

d_gene: .
v_gene: TRBV28
abundance: .
j_gene: TRBJ2-3
CDR3nt: TGTGCCAGCAGTCGACCCCTAACAGGGTTCCGTCCCGATACGCAGTATTTT
CDR3aa: CASSRPLTGFRPDTQYF

d_gene: TRBD1
v_gene: TRBV27
abundance: .
j_gene: TRBJ2-1
CDR3nt: TGTGCCAGCAACCTGGGGCAGGGGGTGGGCAATGAGCAGTTCTTC
CDR3aa: CASNLGQGVGNEQFF

d_gene: TRBD1
v_gene: TRBV25-1
abundance: .
j_gene: TRBJ1-4
CDR3nt: TGTGCCAGCAGACAGGGGGTGTCTAATGAAAAACTGTTTTTT
CDR3aa: CASRQGVSNEKLFF

d_gene: .
v_gene: TRBV28
abundance: .
j_gene: TRBJ1-1
CDR3nt: TGTGCCAGCAGTTTAGACGGTGCAGACGCCTCGGGCACTGAAGCTTTCTTT
CDR3aa: CASSLDGADASGTEAFF

d_gene: .
v_gene: TRBV4-3
abundance: .
j_gene: TRBJ1-5
CDR3nt: TGCGCCAGCGGAACGGGGGGGCAGCCCCAGCATTTT
CDR3aa: CASGTGGQPQHF

d_gene: .
v_gene: TRBV7-2
abundance: .
j_gene: TRBJ1-3
CDR3nt: TGTGCCAGCAGCTTAGGCGTCCCGAGCTCTGGAAACACCATATATTTT
CDR3aa: CASSLGVPSSGNTIYF

d_gene: TRBD1
v_gene: TRBV25-1
abundance: .
j_gene: TRBJ1-4
CDR3nt: TGTGCCAGCAGAGAAGGGGGCGGAAAACTGTTTTTT
CDR3aa: CASREGGGKLFF

d_gene: .
v_gene: TRBV5-1
abundance: .
j_gene: TRBJ2-7
CDR3nt: TGCGCCAGCAGCCCTGGACAGTGGGGGTACGAGCAGTACTTC
CDR3aa: CASSPGQWGYEQYF

d_gene: .
v_gene: TRBV5-1
abundance: .
j_gene: TRBJ2-7
CDR3nt: TGCGCCAGCAGCTGGGGGGACAGTTCCTACGAGCAGTACTTC
CDR3aa: CASSWGDSSYEQYF

d_gene: TRBD1
v_gene: TRBV28
abundance: .
j_gene: TRBJ1-2
CDR3nt: TGTGCCAGCAGAGTACGACAGGGAGGAGGGGGCTACACCTTC
CDR3aa: CASRVRQGGGGYTF

d_gene: TRBD1
v_gene: TRBV6-6
abundance: .
j_gene: TRBJ1-2
CDR3nt: TGTGCCAGCGGGGACAGGCCATATGGCTACACCTTC
CDR3aa: CASGDRPYGYTF

d_gene: .
v_gene: TRBV19
abundance: .
j_gene: TRBJ1-2
CDR3nt: TGTGCCAGTACCCCGGGTCCCTGGGATGGCTACACCTTC
CDR3aa: CASTPGPWDGYTF

d_gene: TRBD1
v_gene: TRBV6-1
abundance: .
j_gene: TRBJ2-5
CDR3nt: TGTGCCAGCAGTGGTCACCCCCCGGGACAGCTCCAAGAGACCCAGTACTTC
CDR3aa: CASSGHPPGQLQETQYF

d_gene: TRBD1
v_gene: TRBV10-3
abundance: once
j_gene: TRBJ1-1
CDR3nt: TGTGCCATCAGTGTATCAGGGGGCGAAACTGAAGCTTTCTTT
CDR3aa: CAISVSGGETEAFF

d_gene: .
v_gene: TRBV7-9
abundance: .
j_gene: TRBJ1-3
CDR3nt: TGTGCCAGCAGCTTCCCCGGGGACACCATATATTTT
CDR3aa: CASSFPGDTIYF

d_gene: .
v_gene: TRBV5-4
abundance: .
j_gene: TRBJ1-1
CDR3nt: TGTGCCAGCAGCGACCGGGTACAATCCTGGAACACTGAAGCTTTCTTT
CDR3aa: CASSDRVQSWNTEAFF

d_gene: .
v_gene: TRBV27
abundance: .
j_gene: TRBJ2-2
CDR3nt: TGTGCCAGCAGTTTGGGACAAAGGAACGGGGAGCTGTTTTTT
CDR3aa: CASSLGQRNGELFF

d_gene: TRBD1
v_gene: TRBV30
abundance: .
j_gene: TRBJ1-1
CDR3nt: TGTGCCTGGAGTAGAGACAGGGGAAACACTGAAGCTTTCTTT
CDR3aa: CAWSRDRGNTEAFF

d_gene: TRBD1
v_gene: TRBV13
abundance: .
j_gene: TRBJ2-7
CDR3nt: TGTGCCAGCAGCCCAGGAGGCAGGACAGGGGGTCCCACGGACTTC
CDR3aa: CASSPGGRTGGPTDF

d_gene: .
v_gene: TRBV25-1
abundance: .
j_gene: TRBJ2-3
CDR3nt: TGTGCCAGCAGTGAATTTGGGCGGGGGCACACAGATACGCAGTATTTT
CDR3aa: CASSEFGRGHTDTQYF

d_gene: TRBD1
v_gene: TRBV4-1
abundance: .
j_gene: TRBJ1-2
CDR3nt: TGCGCCAGCAGCCAAGGGACAGGGAATGGCTACACCTTC
CDR3aa: CASSQGTGNGYTF

d_gene: .
v_gene: TRBV28
abundance: .
j_gene: TRBJ1-1
CDR3nt: TGTGCCAGCAGAACCGCCGGGACTGAAGCTTTCTTT
CDR3aa: CASRTAGTEAFF

d_gene: .
v_gene: TRBV18
abundance: .
j_gene: TRBJ2-5
CDR3nt: TGTGCCAGCTCACCGGCAGGGGATGCGTGGGAGACCCAGTACTTC
CDR3aa: CASSPAGDAWETQYF

d_gene: .
v_gene: TRBV4-3
abundance: .
j_gene: TRBJ1-2
CDR3nt: TGCGCCAGCAGCCAAGTAGGAATTCAAGCGAACTCTCCGCCTAACTATGGCTACACCTTC
CDR3aa: CASSQVGIQANSPPNYGYTF

d_gene: .
v_gene: TRBV30
abundance: .
j_gene: TRBJ1-4
CDR3nt: TGTGCCTGGAGTAAGGGAGTTGCTAATGAAAAACTGTTTTTT
CDR3aa: CAWSKGVANEKLFF

d_gene: .
v_gene: TRBV7-2
abundance: .
j_gene: TRBJ1-5
CDR3nt: TGTGCCAGCAGCTTAGTTATAAATAGCAATCAGCCCCAGCATTTT
CDR3aa: CASSLVINSNQPQHF

d_gene: .
v_gene: TRBV5-6
abundance: .
j_gene: TRBJ1-2
CDR3nt: TGTGCCAGCAGCTCCGGAGGTTTCTACACCTTC
CDR3aa: CASSSGGFYTF

d_gene: .
v_gene: TRBV4-1
abundance: .
j_gene: TRBJ2-2
CDR3nt: TGCGCCAGCAGCCAAGAGTCAGGGGCCGGGGAGCTGTTTTTT
CDR3aa: CASSQESGAGELFF

d_gene: .
v_gene: TRBV9
abundance: .
j_gene: TRBJ1-1
CDR3nt: TGTGCCAGCAGCGTAGGTTACAGGTACACTGAAGCTTTCTTT
CDR3aa: CASSVGYRYTEAFF

d_gene: TRBD1
v_gene: TRBV6-6
abundance: .
j_gene: TRBJ2-7
CDR3nt: TGTGCCAGCAGTTGGGACAGGGAATACGAGCAGTACTTC
CDR3aa: CASSWDREYEQYF

d_gene: TRBD1
v_gene: TRBV7-2
abundance: .
j_gene: TRBJ2-2
CDR3nt: TGTGCCAGCAGCGCCCGGGACAGGGGGCTAGGCACCGGGGAGCTGTTTTTT
CDR3aa: CASSARDRGLGTGELFF

d_gene: TRBD1
v_gene: TRBV4-1
abundance: .
j_gene: TRBJ1-5
CDR3nt: TGCGCCAGCAGCCCAACCTTGACAGGGGGCGAAGGGCAGCCCCAGCATTTT
CDR3aa: CASSPTLTGGEGQPQHF

d_gene: .
v_gene: TRBV19
abundance: .
j_gene: TRBJ1-1
CDR3nt: TGTGCCAGTAGTATAGGGGGCAACACTGAAGCTTTCTTT
CDR3aa: CASSIGGNTEAFF

d_gene: TRBD2
v_gene: TRBV2
abundance: .
j_gene: TRBJ2-7
CDR3nt: TGTGCCAGCAGTGGATTGACTAGCGGGGGATATTTCGAGCAGTACTTC
CDR3aa: CASSGLTSGGYFEQYF

d_gene: TRBD1
v_gene: TRBV11-1
abundance: .
j_gene: TRBJ2-1
CDR3nt: TGTGCCAGCAGCTTAGGGACAGGTTTTGAGCAGTTCTTC
CDR3aa: CASSLGTGFEQFF

d_gene: .
v_gene: TRBV27
abundance: .
j_gene: TRBJ2-3
CDR3nt: TGTGCCAGCAGTTCCTCTGGGGACTTCGGCACAGATACGCAGTATTTT
CDR3aa: CASSSSGDFGTDTQYF